This T cell receptor beta chain comes out of a study of blood T cell repertoires in COVID-19. Overall study: From T cells, B-cell-depleted T cells, or PBMCs came the material, which was cDNA or gDNA.

Method: immunoSEQ multiplex PCR; TCRdb's copy keeps in-frame clones and lacks some. The sample records 200,000 to 250,000 clones, roughly 90% being singletons. Assignment of participants to cohorts was predicated upon participant-reported clinical history. Germline lookup yields CDR1 SGDLS and CDR2 YYNGEE. The CDR3 contains 11 residues. With 5 bases clipped from V and 12 bases from J, the junction kept 4 bases outside the gene matches. This TCR was sampled from a woman aged 30 to 39 with acute COVID-19. The V gene is TRBV9, the J gene TRBJ2-1; 8 bases align to TRBD2. The sequenced sample consisted of PBMCs or T cells enriched from blood (not recorded which). CDR3 in DNA: TGTGCCAGCAGAGGTAGCGGGATGCAGTTCTTC. It yields the protein CASRGSGMQFF.